This T cell receptor (beta chain) was sequenced in a study of CD8 T cells in ankylosing spondylitis. The CDR3 runs to 10 residues. Germline CDR1 SSHAT, CDR2 FNYEAQ (reference sequence). Notes on the study in general: Reactive arthritis synovial fluid and blood previously showed some of these motif variants. Within ankylosing spondylitis blood, a TCR beta motif made up of several highly homologous variants appeared to be characteristic.

This clonotype turned up a few times. Antigen: not known. The junction differs from germline at one of its ends, possibly a read error. For TCR beta, libraries came from quantitative 5'-RACE with molecular barcodes. TCRdb reanalysed the 5' RACE reads using MiXCR and keeps one entry per CDR3 protein. This table holds about 210,000 distinct CDR3 sequences, under 8.5% found once. The sequenced material came from blood, either unsorted or a sorted T cell fraction (not recorded which). The rearrangement joins TRBV7-7 to TRBJ2-7; D gene unclear. The receptor's source is a female donor with ankylosing spondylitis or in good health (not recorded which). CDR3 coding DNA: TGTGCTAGCAGCCCGGAGATAAAGTACTTC. It yields the protein CASSPEIKYF.